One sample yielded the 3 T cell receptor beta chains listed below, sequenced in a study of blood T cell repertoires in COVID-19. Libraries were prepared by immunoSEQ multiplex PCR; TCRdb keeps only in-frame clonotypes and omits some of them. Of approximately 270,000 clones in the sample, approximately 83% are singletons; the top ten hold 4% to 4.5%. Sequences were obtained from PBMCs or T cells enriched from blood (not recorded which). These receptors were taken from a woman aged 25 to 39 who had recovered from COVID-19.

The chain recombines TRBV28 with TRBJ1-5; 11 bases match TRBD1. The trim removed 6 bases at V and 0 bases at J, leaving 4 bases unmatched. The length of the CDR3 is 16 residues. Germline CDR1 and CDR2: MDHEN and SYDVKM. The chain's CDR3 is CASRGQGGHSNQPQHF. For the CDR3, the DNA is TGTGCCAGCAGGGGACAGGGGGGTCATAGCAATCAGCCCCAGCATTTT.

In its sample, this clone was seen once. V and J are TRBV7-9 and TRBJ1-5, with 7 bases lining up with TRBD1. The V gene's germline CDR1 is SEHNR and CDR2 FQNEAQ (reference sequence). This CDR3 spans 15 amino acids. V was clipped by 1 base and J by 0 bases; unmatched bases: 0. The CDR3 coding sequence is TGTGCCAGCAGCTTAGGGGACAGTAGCAATCAGCCCCAGCATTTT. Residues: CASSLGDSSNQPQHF.

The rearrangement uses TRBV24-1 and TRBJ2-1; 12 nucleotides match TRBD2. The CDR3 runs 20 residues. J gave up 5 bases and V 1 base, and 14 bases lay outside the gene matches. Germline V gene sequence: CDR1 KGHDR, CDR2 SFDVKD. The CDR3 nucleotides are TGTGCCACCAGTGATTTCCCTAGCGGGAGGGCCGTAGGGGGTCACAATGAGCAGTTCTTC. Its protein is CATSDFPSGRAVGGHNEQFF.